This T cell receptor (beta chain) was sequenced during a study of blood T cell repertoires in COVID-19. Study-wide context: The cDNA or gDNA used as material had been derived from T cells, B-cell-depleted T cells, or PBMCs.

The table came from immunoSEQ multiplex PCR; TCRdb's copy has only in-frame clones and leaves some out. The data show more than 80,000 clones, approximately 80% seen once. Only one count was recorded for this clone. The ends lost 1 base at V and 4 bases at J; junction bases unmatched: 2. This CDR3 has 14 amino acids. Germline V lookup: CDR1 LGHDT, CDR2 YNNKEL (reference sequence). J is TRBJ2-7 and V is TRBV3-1 (or the pseudogene TRBV3-2); TRBD2 aligns across 9 bases. This TCR derives from a woman aged 65 to 85 with acute or convalescent COVID-19. What was sequenced was peripheral blood. This chain's CDR3 is CASSQGSGGYEQYF. The CDR3 region has the DNA TGTGCCAGCAGCCAAGGTAGCGGGGGATACGAGCAGTACTTC.